The entry below describes one T cell receptor beta chain. The antigen is unknown. Germline V gene data show CDR1 as ENHRY and CDR2 as SYGVKD. This CDR3 contains 14 residues. The V gene end was trimmed by 0 bases and the J gene end by 9 bases; junction bases not matched to a gene: 5. In TCRdb, the RACE reads were re-called with MiXCR into one record per CDR3 protein. The data contain approximately 160,000 distinct CDR3 sequences, 28% of them singletons. The sample is drawn from a study of human T cells and chemical hapten exposure. Across the study: Diphenylcyclopropenone doses were given weekly to the scalps of patients across the roughly 23-week study.

Time point here: patch test 3, about 24 weeks after DPC sensitization. The treatment here: therapeutic diphenylcyclopropenone sensitization with weekly scalp DPC. Regarding the study as a whole: After DPC sensitization, TCRs above 1 in 1000 frequency showed no change.

The receptor comes from a young woman with alopecia areata. Some clones in this sample may be carry-over from other donors' samples. The chain uses TRBV10-3 and TRBJ2-1, with 7 nucleotides matching TRBD2. The source was whole blood, collected in connection with sensitization to the hapten diphenylcyclopropenone (DPC). The CDR3 DNA follows: TGTGCCATCAGTGAGTCGACGGGAGGTACTGAGCAGTTCTTC. Translating it yields CAISESTGGTEQFF.